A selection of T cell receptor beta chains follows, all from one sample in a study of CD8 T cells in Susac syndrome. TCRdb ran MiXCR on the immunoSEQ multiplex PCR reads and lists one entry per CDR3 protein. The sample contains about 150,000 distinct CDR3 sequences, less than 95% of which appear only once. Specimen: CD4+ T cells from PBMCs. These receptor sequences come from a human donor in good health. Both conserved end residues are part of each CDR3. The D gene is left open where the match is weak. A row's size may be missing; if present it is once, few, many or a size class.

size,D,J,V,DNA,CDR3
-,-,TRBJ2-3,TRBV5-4,TGTGCCAGCAGCTTGGCGACCCGGGATACGCAGTATTTT,CASSLATRDTQYF
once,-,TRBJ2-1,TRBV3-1,TGTGCCAGCAGCAGTTTCCGGGACCCCGCGGTCGGTGAGCAGTTCTTC,CASSSFRDPAVGEQFF
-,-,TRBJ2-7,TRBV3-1,TGTGCCAGCAGCCAAGCGTCAGGCCCCTACGAGCAGTACTTC,CASSQASGPYEQYF
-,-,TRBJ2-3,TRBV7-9,TGTGCCAGCAGCTTAGCCCACAGCACAGATACGCAGTATTTT,CASSLAHSTDTQYF
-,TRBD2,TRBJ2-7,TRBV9,TGTGCCAGCAGCGTAGGGGCAGGGAGGGACGAGCAGTACTTC,CASSVGAGRDEQYF
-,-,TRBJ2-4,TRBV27,TGTGCCAGCAGTTCCAAGGGACGCCGGCGGGCGAACATTCAGTACTTC,CASSSKGRRRANIQYF
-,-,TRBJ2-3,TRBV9,TGTGCCAGCGCTAAAGAGGGACGATGGGAGCAGTATTTT,CASAKEGRWEQYF
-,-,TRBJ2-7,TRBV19,TGTGCCAGTAGTACCGGGCGGGAATACGAGCAGTACTTC,CASSTGREYEQYF
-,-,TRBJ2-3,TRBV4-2,TGTGCCAGCAGCCAAGATCGAGATACGCAGTATTTT,CASSQDRDTQYF
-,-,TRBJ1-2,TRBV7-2,TGTGCCAGCAGCTTAGGGGGGGGCGCCTCCTATGGCTACACCTTC,CASSLGGGASYGYTF
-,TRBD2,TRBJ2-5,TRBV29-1,TGCAGCGTTGAACACCGACTAGCGAAAGAGACCCAGTACTTC,CSVEHRLAKETQYF
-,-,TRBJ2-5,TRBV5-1,TGCGCCAGCAGCTCTCAACGGGGGCCGCGGGAGACCCAGTACTTC,CASSSQRGPRETQYF
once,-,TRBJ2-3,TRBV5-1,TGCGCCAGCAGCGAGGGTTCCACAGATACGCAGTATTTT,CASSEGSTDTQYF
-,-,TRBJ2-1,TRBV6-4,TGTGCCAGCAGTCCGGAGGGGGCGGGGGCCTACAATGAGCAGTTCTTC,CASSPEGAGAYNEQFF
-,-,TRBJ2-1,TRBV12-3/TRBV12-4,TGTGCCAGCAGTTCCAGACGGTTCTCCTACAATGAGCAGTTCTTC,CASSSRRFSYNEQFF
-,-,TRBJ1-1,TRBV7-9,TGTGCCAGCAGCCCCGGGGAGGGGAGGACCACTGAAGCTTTCTTT,CASSPGEGRTTEAFF
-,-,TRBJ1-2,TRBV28,TGTGCCAGCATGGTAACTCGGGGATCTGGCTACACCTTC,CASMVTRGSGYTF
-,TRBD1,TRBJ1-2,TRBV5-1,TGCGCCAGCAGCCGGGACAGCGTAGCCTATGGCTACACCTTC,CASSRDSVAYGYTF
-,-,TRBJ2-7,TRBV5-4,TGTGCCAGCAGTTTCCAGGGATACGAGCAGTACTTC,CASSFQGYEQYF
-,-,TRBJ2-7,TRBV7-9,TGTGCCAGCAGCTTACGGACCCTGGGAAGCAGGCCTACCTACGAGCAGTACTTC,CASSLRTLGSRPTYEQYF
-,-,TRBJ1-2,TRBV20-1,TGCAGTGCTAGAGATCTCCGTACAGACTATGGCTACACCTTC,CSARDLRTDYGYTF
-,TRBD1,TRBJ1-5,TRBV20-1,TGCAGTGCTAGAGATACAGGGGTCGGGTATCAGCCCCAGCATTTT,CSARDTGVGYQPQHF
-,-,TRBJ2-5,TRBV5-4,TGTGCCAGCAGCACCGGGACATCGCAAGAGACCCAGTACTTC,CASSTGTSQETQYF
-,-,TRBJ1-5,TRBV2,TGTGCCAGCAGTGAGGGGTATCAGCCCCAGCATTTT,CASSEGYQPQHF
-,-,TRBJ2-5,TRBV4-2,TGTGCCAGCAGCCAAGATCTCGTTAGAAAACAAGAGACCCAGTACTTC,CASSQDLVRKQETQYF
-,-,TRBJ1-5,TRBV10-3,TGTGCCATCAGTGCCGAGACCGATCAGCCCCAGCATTTT,CAISAETDQPQHF
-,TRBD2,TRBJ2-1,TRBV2,TGTGCCAGCAGTGTGGTCGGGAGGAATGAGCAGTTCTTC,CASSVVGRNEQFF
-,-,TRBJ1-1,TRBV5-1,TGCGCCAGCAGCTTGGTGGGGGACACTGAAGCTTTCTTT,CASSLVGDTEAFF
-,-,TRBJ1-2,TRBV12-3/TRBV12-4,TGTGCCAGCAGCGCTATAGACCGGTTGAGAGGCTACACCTTC,CASSAIDRLRGYTF
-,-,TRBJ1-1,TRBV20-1,TGCAGTGTTACGAGGAGGACCCCCGAAGCTTTCTTT,CSVTRRTPEAFF
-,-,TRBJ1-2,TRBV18,TGTGCCAGCTCACCACGGAGGGACGATGGCTACACCTTC,CASSPRRDDGYTF
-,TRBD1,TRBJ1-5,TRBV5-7,TGTGCCAGCAGCTTCCGGACAGGGGGTACCCAACGGCCCCAGCATTTT,CASSFRTGGTQRPQHF
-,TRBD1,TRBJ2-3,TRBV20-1,TGCAGTGCTGCCTCCGGGACAGGGGGCCACCACCTATCCACAGATACGCAGTATTTT,CSAASGTGGHHLSTDTQYF
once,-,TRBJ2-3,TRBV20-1,TGCAGTGCTAGTGTCCCTAACACAGATACGCAGTATTTT,CSASVPNTDTQYF
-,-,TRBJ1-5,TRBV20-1,TGCAGTGCTACCGGAGGGAGCAATCAGCCCCAGCATTTT,CSATGGSNQPQHF
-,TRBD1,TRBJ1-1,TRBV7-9,TGTGCCAGCAGCTTACAGGGGGCAGGCACTGAAGCTTTCTTT,CASSLQGAGTEAFF
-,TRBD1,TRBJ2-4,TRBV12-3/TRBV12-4,TGTGCCAGCAGCCGAAGCCGGCAGGGGGCATACATTCAGTACTTC,CASSRSRQGAYIQYF
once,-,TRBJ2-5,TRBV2,TGTGCCAGCACCCGGGACACCCAAGAGACCCAGTACTTC,CASTRDTQETQYF
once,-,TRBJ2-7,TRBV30,TGTGCCTGGAGGGACAACTACGAGCAGTACTTC,CAWRDNYEQYF
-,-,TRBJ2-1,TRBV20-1,TGCAGTGCTAAAAGCGGATACAATGAGCAGTTCTTC,CSAKSGYNEQFF
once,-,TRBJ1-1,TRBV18,TGTGCCAGCTCACCACTACCTGCGGACAGTGGGAACACTGAAGCTTTCTTT,CASSPLPADSGNTEAFF
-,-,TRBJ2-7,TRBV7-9,TGTGCCAGCAGCCGGGGGGCACCCTACGAGCAGTACTTC,CASSRGAPYEQYF
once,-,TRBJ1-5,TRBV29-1,TGCAGCGTGGCACAGGGTAGCAATCAGCCCCAGCATTTT,CSVAQGSNQPQHF